This T cell receptor beta chain is from a study of memory CD4+ T cells and cytomegalovirus serostatus. TCRdb keeps only in-frame clones here, not all; method: immunoSEQ multiplex PCR. The repertoire holds 55,000 to 60,000 clones, with about three quarters as singletons. Whole-study results and caveats: Suggested: most of the CMV-linked TCR signature lies in CD4+ memory cells. About 40% of the roughly 150 known CMV-associated TCRbeta sequences appeared in CD4+ memory.

Single viable CD3+CD4+CD8-CD45RO+ cells were sorted as the memory CD4+ T cells. About this clone itself: What it binds is unknown.

The germline V gene has CDR1 SGHRS and CDR2 YFSETQ. The CDR3 has 16 residues. With V trimmed by 4 bases and J by 4 bases, 11 bases remained unmatched. Sequenced material: memory CD4+ T cells from blood. The chain joins TRBV5-1 to TRBJ1-1, with 9 bases identical to TRBD1. The receptor was isolated from an adult in good health and CMV-seronegative. The CDR3: CASSQRSGQGFTEAFF. The DNA for the CDR3 is TGCGCCAGCAGCCAACGGTCCGGACAGGGGTTCACTGAAGCTTTCTTT.